These 17 T cell receptor beta chains were sequenced from one sample in a study of T cell responses to AZD1222 COVID-19 vaccine. The data were produced by immunoSEQ multiplex PCR, yet TCRdb's version contains in-frame clones alone and is incomplete. The sample records 100,000 to 150,000 clones, 89% being singletons. Source: peripheral blood, taken on day 0 of AZD1222 vaccination. These TCRs come from an adult in good health.

The V and J genes are TRBV18 and TRBJ1-6; 9 bases align to TRBD1. The CDR3 has 16 residues. Losses at the gene ends were 2 bases for V and 5 bases for J; bases not matched to a gene: 4. Germline CDR1 is KGHSH and CDR2 is LQKENI. CDR3 nucleotides: TGTGCCAGCTCACCAGCGACAGGGGGTGATAATTCACCCCTCCACTTT. Its protein product is CASSPATGGDNSPLHF.

The rearrangement links TRBV12-3 or TRBV12-4 to TRBJ1-6; D unclear. This CDR3 has 13 amino acids. Trimming stripped 3 bases from V and 12 bases from J, with 12 bases between. The CDR3 loop is CASSLNGPQPLHF. The CDR3 nucleotides read TGTGCCAGCAGTTTGAACGGACCTCAACCCCTCCACTTT.

Points on this clone: This sample includes further DNA sequences coding for the same CDR3. This rearrangement joins TRBV12-3 or TRBV12-4 to TRBJ1-1; D not resolved. Trimming cost V 3 bases and J 5 bases, with 10 bases left between them. The length of the CDR3 is 13 residues. CDR3 region: CASSFQVRTEAFF. The CDR3, as DNA: TGTGCCAGCAGTTTTCAGGTCAGGACTGAAGCTTTCTTT.

The chain uses TRBV3-1 (or the pseudogene TRBV3-2) and TRBJ1-2, with 7 bases that match TRBD1. After removal of 3 bases from V and 4 bases from J, the junction contained 11 bases not matched to a gene. The CDR3 extends over 16 amino acids. Germline loops: CDR1 LGHDT, CDR2 YNNKEL (reference sequence). The CDR3 spells CASSQGGQAFGYGYTF. The DNA for the CDR3 is TGTGCCAGCAGCCAGGGAGGACAGGCCTTTGGCTATGGCTACACCTTC.

This clone has a single count. Other DNA sequences within the sample encode an identical CDR3. The J gene is TRBJ2-4, the V gene TRBV6-5; D not resolved. The CDR3 consists of 14 residues. Trimming removed 6 bases from V and 9 bases from J, with 18 bases in between. The germline gives CDR1 MNHEY, CDR2 SVGAGI. CDR3 sequence (DNA): TGTGCCAGCAGCATGACGGTCCATGGTGGCATTCAGTACTTC. This sequence encodes CASSMTVHGGIQYF.

The chain joins TRBV5-4 to TRBJ1-1; D unresolved. The ends were cut back, 0 bases at V and 5 bases at J, with 11 bases in the middle. Germline V gene data show CDR1 as SGHNT and CDR2 as YYREEE (reference sequence). The CDR3 is 14 residues long. The CDR3 DNA reads as TGTGCCAGCAGCTTGGACCAGTGGGTTACTGAAGCTTTCTTT. As protein: CASSLDQWVTEAFF.

The J gene is TRBJ1-1, the V gene TRBV5-1; perhaps TRBD1 as D (6 bases). Between the trimmed V and J ends, which lost 0 bases and 4 bases, there was a span of 10 bases. From germline, CDR1 is SGHRS and CDR2 YFSETQ. This CDR3 has 14 residues. The CDR3 coding sequence is TGCGCCAGCAGCTTGGAGGACAGCGGCACTGAAGCTTTCTTT. It codes for CASSLEDSGTEAFF.

The chain employs TRBV5-1 and TRBJ1-1; tentative D call: TRBD1 (6 bases). The CDR3 runs 13 residues. With 4 bases removed from V and 7 bases from J, the gap between germline ends came to 14 bases. CDR1 and CDR2 from the germline V gene are SGHRS and YFSETQ. DNA for the CDR3: TGCGCCAGCAGCGTGGGGACAACTAGTGAAGCTTTCTTT. Protein product: CASSVGTTSEAFF.

This chain uses TRBV6-1 with TRBJ1-1; D not resolved. V was pared by 3 bases and J by 1 base, with 3 bases between. Germline lookup yields CDR1 MNHNS and CDR2 SASEGT. The CDR3 consists of 12 residues. Here the CDR3 DNA reads TGTGCCAGCAGTGACCCGAACACTGAAGCTTTCTTT. This encodes CASSDPNTEAFF.

The chain is built from TRBV30 and TRBJ1-5; D unresolved. The CDR3 is made up of 12 amino acids. Germline V CDR1 and CDR2: GTSNPN, SVGIG (reference sequence). Trimming removed 2 bases at V and 11 bases at J, with 13 bases between. The CDR3 loop reads CAWSIASSTQHF. CDR3 in DNA: TGTGCCTGGAGTATCGCTTCCTCGACCCAGCATTTT.

This clone appeared a single time. The V gene is TRBV27, the J gene TRBJ2-7; D ambiguous. V was shortened by 2 bases and J by 2 bases, with 10 bases between the two germline ends. The CDR3 runs 14 residues. Per the germline V gene, CDR1 is MNHEY and CDR2 is SMNVEV (reference sequence). The CDR3 spells CASSLLEKPYEQYF. CDR3 bases: TGTGCCAGCAGTTTACTCGAGAAACCCTACGAGCAGTACTTC.

The chain has TRBV30 and TRBJ2-2; D gene unclear. Germline V lookup: CDR1 GTSNPN, CDR2 SVGIG (reference sequence). The germline V and J ends were trimmed by 0 bases and 6 bases, with 8 bases remaining between them. CDR3 size: 13 residues. Here the CDR3 DNA reads TGTGCCTGGAGTGTAGGGTGGTCCGGGGAGCTGTTTTTT. As protein: CAWSVGWSGELFF.

The chain couples TRBV18 to TRBJ2-7, with D hard to call. V was shortened by 4 bases and J by 2 bases, with 6 bases between the two germline ends. In germline, CDR1 is KGHSH, CDR2 LQKENI. There are 12 residues in the CDR3. The CDR3 region has the DNA TGTGCCAGCTCACTTCAGACCTACGAGCAGTACTTC. Protein product: CASSLQTYEQYF. Looking up the rest from reference TRBV18 and TRBJ2-7 gives the full variable domain: NAGVMQNPRHLVRRRGQEARLRCSPMKGHSHVYWYRQLPEEGLKFMVYLQKENIIDESGMPKERFSAEFPKEGPSILRIQQVVRGDSAAYFCASSLQTYEQYFGPGTRLTVT.

This chain links TRBV2 with TRBJ2-2, with 8 bases lining up with TRBD1. Germline trimming cut 7 bases from V and 3 bases from J; bases unmatched to any gene: 4. Germline-derived CDR1 and CDR2 are SNHLY and FYNNEI. The length of the CDR3 is 14 residues. CDR3 amino acids: CASKETGDTGELFF. The CDR3 DNA reads as TGTGCCAGCAAGGAGACAGGGGACACCGGGGAGCTGTTTTTT.

This sequence joins TRBV6-2 or TRBV6-3 and TRBJ1-2, with D maybe TRBD1 (5 bases). The CDR3 is 14 amino acids. Germline V gene sequence: CDR1 MNHEY, CDR2 SVGEGT. The ends were cut back, 2 bases at V and 7 bases at J, with 14 bases in the middle. The CDR3 DNA reads as TGTGCCAGCAGTTACCAGGGATTGTCCGCTGGCTACACCTTC. It specifies CASSYQGLSAGYTF.

CDR3 protein: CASSGGVENTEAFF. The CDR3 DNA sequence: TGTGCCAGCAGCGGAGGAGTAGAGAACACTGAAGCTTTCTTT. The V and J genes are TRBV7-8 and TRBJ1-1; D not certain. The CDR3 has 14 residues. The ends were cut back, 5 bases at V and 1 base at J, with 11 bases in the middle. Germline CDR1 SGHVS, CDR2 FQNEAQ.

The V and J genes are TRBV14 and TRBJ1-2; D gene unclear. Trimming removed 0 bases from V and 5 bases from J, with 10 bases in between. This CDR3 is built from 14 residues. Looked up from germline, CDR1 is SGHDN and CDR2 is FVKESK. In DNA, the CDR3 is TGTGCCAGCAGCCAAGAACTCCCGATTTATGGCTACACCTTC. Translated: CASSQELPIYGYTF.